This passage covers 31 T cell receptor beta chains from one sample sequenced in a study of cytotoxic CD8 clonotypes in ibrutinib-treated CLL. Method: immunoSEQ multiplex PCR; TCRdb's copy keeps in-frame clones and lacks some. The sample contains approximately 150,000 clones, 84% of which appear only once. The sample consisted of PBMCs, taken after 24 months of ibrutinib treatment. The origin of the receptors is a human donor with chronic lymphocytic leukemia.

The V gene is TRBV18, the J gene TRBJ2-3; TRBD2 aligns across 11 bases. The germline gives CDR1 KGHSH, CDR2 LQKENI. The CDR3 contains 16 residues. Germline trimming cut 3 bases from V and 7 bases from J; bases unmatched to any gene: 9. As DNA, the CDR3 is TGTGCCAGCTCACCCCCGGTGTTAGCGGGGGGGCATACGCAGTATTTT. Its protein is CASSPPVLAGGHTQYF. Together with reference TRBV18 and TRBJ2-3, the CDR3 gives the full variable domain: NAGVMQNPRHLVRRRGQEARLRCSPMKGHSHVYWYRQLPEEGLKFMVYLQKENIIDESGMPKERFSAEFPKEGPSILRIQQVVRGDSAAYFCASSPPVLAGGHTQYFGPGTRLTVL.

The chain carries TRBV10-3 and TRBJ1-5; TRBD1 is a possible D gene (6 bases). Germline V gives CDR1 ENHRY, CDR2 SYGVKD. The CDR3 is 14 amino acids. Between the trimmed V and J ends, which lost 2 bases and 6 bases, there was a span of 11 bases. The CDR3 region is CAISERGDGQPQHF. The CDR3 DNA reads TGTGCCATCAGTGAGAGGGGGGACGGTCAGCCCCAGCATTTT.

The chain couples TRBV7-2 to TRBJ1-4, with no clear D. This CDR3 has 15 amino acids. V lost 3 bases to trimming and J lost 6 bases, with 14 bases between them. Germline V gives CDR1 SGHTA, CDR2 FQGNSA. This CDR3 reads CASSFGWRRDEKLFF. CDR3 sequence (DNA): TGTGCCAGCAGCTTTGGGTGGAGGAGGGATGAAAAACTGTTTTTT. Filled out from reference TRBV7-2 and TRBJ1-4, the complete variable domain reads GAGVSQSPSNKVTEKGKDVELRCDPISGHTALYWYRQSLGQGLEFLIYFQGNSAPDKSGLPSDRFSAERTGGSVSTLTIQRTQQEDSAVYLCASSFGWRRDEKLFFGSGTQLSVL.

The chain employs TRBV5-6 and TRBJ2-3; the match to TRBD2 covers 10 bases. The CDR3 runs to 16 residues. V gave up 0 bases and J gave up 1 base; unmatched junction bases: 2. The germline gives CDR1 SGHDT, CDR2 YYEEEE. For the CDR3, the DNA is TGTGCCAGCAGCTTGGCTAGCGGGGGCGGCACAGATACGCAGTATTTT. Protein: CASSLASGGGTDTQYF.

The V gene is TRBV19, the J gene TRBJ2-5, with 11 bases matching TRBD2. Germline values: CDR1 LNHDA, CDR2 SQIVND (reference sequence). The CDR3 contains 15 residues. V gave up 5 bases and J gave up 2 bases; unmatched junction bases: 4. The CDR3 sequence: CASSPGTSGQETQYF. The CDR3 DNA sequence: TGTGCCAGTAGTCCCGGGACTAGCGGACAAGAGACCCAGTACTTC.

The J gene is TRBJ2-6, the V gene TRBV7-3; tentative D call: TRBD1 (6 bases). The V gene's germline CDR1 is SGHTA and CDR2 FQGTGA. This CDR3 has 16 residues. V was clipped by 5 bases and J by 0 bases, with 11 bases between them. The CDR3 is CASSAKQGSGANVLTF. The CDR3 region has the DNA TGTGCCAGCAGCGCGAAACAGGGCTCTGGGGCCAACGTCCTGACTTTC.

The chain carries TRBV5-3 and TRBJ1-4; 11 nucleotides line up with TRBD1. TRBV5-3 is an ORF, with its function uncertain. This CDR3 has 19 amino acids. Losses at the gene ends were 5 bases for V and 7 bases for J; bases not matched to a gene: 19. The CDR3 bases are TGTGCCAGAAGAAGGACAGGGGGCGCTTGGAAGTGGTCTGGTGAAAAACTGTTTTTT. It translates to CARRRTGGAWKWSGEKLFF.

CDR3 in DNA: TGTGCCAGCAGCCTAGGGGTTTCTCCGGACACTGAAGCTTTCTTT. Its protein is CASSLGVSPDTEAFF. The chain has TRBV7-2 and TRBJ1-1; possible D gene TRBD1, 5 bases. Trimming pared 5 bases from V and 3 bases from J, leaving 16 bases between. CDR1 is SGHTA and CDR2 is FQGNSA in the germline V gene. CDR3 length: 15 amino acids.

The chain employs TRBV7-2 and TRBJ1-1; D possibly corresponds to TRBD1 (5 bases). The CDR3 runs 14 residues. The ends were cut back, 4 bases at V and 1 base at J, with 10 bases in the middle. The germline V gene has CDR1 SGHTA and CDR2 FQGNSA. CDR3 in amino acids: CASSYRTENTEAFF. The CDR3 DNA reads as TGTGCCAGCAGCTACAGGACGGAGAACACTGAAGCTTTCTTT.

V gene TRBV20-1 combines with J gene TRBJ2-7, with D hard to call. V lost 1 base, J lost 6 bases, and 7 bases lay in between. The CDR3 runs 11 residues. Per the germline V gene, CDR1 is DFQATT and CDR2 is SNEGSKA (reference sequence). The CDR3 reads CSARGGFEQYF. The CDR3 coding sequence is TGCAGTGCTAGAGGGGGATTCGAGCAGTACTTC.

The rearrangement links TRBV5-1 to TRBJ1-1; D not certain. The CDR3 is 14 amino acids. Deletions cut 6 bases from V and 1 base from J, with 13 bases between. From germline, CDR1 is SGHRS and CDR2 YFSETQ. The CDR3 DNA reads as TGCGCCAGCACTAATGGACGGACGAACACTGAAGCTTTCTTT. This translates into CASTNGRTNTEAFF.

The sample holds a few counts of this clone. The chain employs TRBV7-9 and TRBJ2-1, with 9 bases matching TRBD1. CDR3 length: 14 residues. Germline V gene lookup returns CDR1 SEHNR and CDR2 FQNEAQ (reference sequence). J lost 3 bases, V lost 5 bases, and 2 bases had no gene match. CDR3 DNA: TGTGCCAGCAGCCGGGACAGGGTCTACAATGAGCAGTTCTTC. Protein sequence: CASSRDRVYNEQFF.

Only a few counts were recorded for this clone. The chain joins TRBV25-1 to TRBJ2-5; D unclear. This CDR3 spans 10 amino acids. The V end lost 3 bases, the J end lost 7 bases, and 3 bases lay between the germline ends. Germline CDR1 is MGHDK and CDR2 is SYGVNS. CDR3 region: CASSDGTQYF. The CDR3 DNA is TGTGCCAGCAGTGACGGGACCCAGTACTTC.

The chain has TRBV7-9 and TRBJ1-5, with no clear D. Germline V gene sequence: CDR1 SEHNR, CDR2 FQNEAQ (reference sequence). V was pared by 1 base and J by 0 bases, with 7 bases between. The CDR3 is 15 amino acids. As DNA, the CDR3 is TGTGCCAGCAGCTTAGGGCAGGATAGCAATCAGCCCCAGCATTTT. Its translation is CASSLGQDSNQPQHF.

The chain links TRBV7-9 to TRBJ1-4; TRBD1 is a possible D gene (6 bases). Germline values: CDR1 SEHNR, CDR2 FQNEAQ (reference sequence). V was pared by 5 bases and J by 0 bases, with 10 bases between. The CDR3 length is 15 residues. The CDR3 DNA reads as TGTGCCAGCAGCCCGCGGACAGCAACTAATGAAAAACTGTTTTTT. This sequence encodes CASSPRTATNEKLFF.

This clone occurred a few times. The V call is TRBV2, the J call TRBJ1-2; D may be TRBD1 (6 bases). This CDR3 comprises 13 residues. Per germline, CDR1 SNHLY and CDR2 FYNNEI. V was shortened by 5 bases and J by 3 bases, with 10 bases between the two germline ends. The CDR3: CASSRQVDYGYTF. The CDR3 DNA is TGTGCCAGCAGTCGACAGGTCGACTATGGCTACACCTTC.

The chain joins TRBV19 to TRBJ1-5, with a weak D call TRBD1 (6 bases). The CDR3 contains 13 residues. Germline V gives CDR1 LNHDA, CDR2 SQIVND (reference sequence). The V gene lost 7 bases and the J gene lost 6 bases, with 13 bases spanning the gap. CDR3 residues: CASTTGSVQPQHF. Written as DNA, the CDR3 is TGTGCCAGTACTACAGGGTCCGTTCAGCCCCAGCATTTT.

The V call is TRBV9, the J call TRBJ2-2; D possibly corresponds to TRBD2 (6 bases). CDR3 size: 23 residues. Germline CDR1 is SGDLS and CDR2 is YYNGEE. Trimming stripped 0 bases from V and 4 bases from J, with 34 bases between. Here the CDR3 reads CASSVGGLGGVAARAGVTGELFF. The DNA of the CDR3 is TGTGCCAGCAGCGTAGGGGGCCTCGGGGGAGTAGCGGCCCGTGCAGGAGTCACCGGGGAGCTGTTTTTT.

This chain uses TRBV7-6 with TRBJ1-3; D is unresolved. Trimming removed 1 base from V and 0 bases from J, with 13 bases in between. This CDR3 contains 17 residues. Per the germline V gene, CDR1 is SGHVS and CDR2 is FNYEAQ. The CDR3 is CASSLGSGDPSGNTIYF. The CDR3, as DNA: TGTGCCAGCAGCTTAGGTTCCGGAGATCCCTCTGGAAACACCATATATTTT.

The genes are TRBV9 and TRBJ1-3; 7 positions agree with TRBD1. There are 17 residues in the CDR3. CDR1 and CDR2 (germline): SGDLS, YYNGEE. Trimming cost V 4 bases and J 0 bases; bases outside gene matches: 10. The CDR3 region is CASSPQSTGLSGNTIYF. Here the CDR3 DNA reads TGTGCCAGCAGCCCCCAGTCGACAGGGCTCTCTGGAAACACCATATATTTT. The full variable domain, rest sourced from reference TRBV9 and TRBJ1-3, is DSGVTQTPKHLITATGQRVTLRCSPRSGDLSVYWYQQSLDQGLQFLIQYYNGEERAKGNILERFSAQQFPDLHSELNLSSLELGDSALYFCASSPQSTGLSGNTIYFGEGSWLTVV.

This rearrangement joins TRBV7-6 to TRBJ2-5; the match to TRBD2 covers 11 bases. After removal of 3 bases from V and 4 bases from J, the junction contained 4 bases not matched to a gene. Looked up from germline, CDR1 is SGHVS and CDR2 is FNYEAQ. CDR3 size: 15 residues. CDR3 protein: CASSFAGLAGETQYF. The CDR3 nucleotides read TGTGCCAGCAGCTTCGCCGGACTAGCGGGAGAGACCCAGTACTTC.

This chain connects TRBV7-2 to TRBJ2-7; 7 positions match TRBD1. Germline V gives CDR1 SGHTA, CDR2 FQGNSA. There are 15 residues in the CDR3. Unmatched junction bases numbered 2, after V lost 0 bases and J lost 0 bases. The chain's CDR3 is CASSLAGQYSYEQYF. CDR3 coding DNA: TGTGCCAGCAGCTTAGCGGGACAGTACTCCTACGAGCAGTACTTC. The full variable domain, its missing parts supplied by reference TRBV7-2 and TRBJ2-7, is GAGVSQSPSNKVTEKGKDVELRCDPISGHTALYWYRQSLGQGLEFLIYFQGNSAPDKSGLPSDRFSAERTGGSVSTLTIQRTQQEDSAVYLCASSLAGQYSYEQYFGPGTRLTVT.

The chain carries TRBV4-1 and TRBJ2-1, with a weak D call TRBD2 (5 bases). Trimming stripped 0 bases from V and 0 bases from J, with 15 bases between. Germline-derived CDR1 and CDR2 are MGHRA and YSYEKL. The CDR3 has 18 residues. CDR3 bases: TGCGCCAGCAGCCAAGATATGTTTCTTCGGGGCTCCTACAATGAGCAGTTCTTC. Its translation is CASSQDMFLRGSYNEQFF.

The chain is built from TRBV28 and TRBJ1-4, with 7 nucleotides matching TRBD1. Looked up from germline, CDR1 is MDHEN and CDR2 is SYDVKM. With V trimmed by 3 bases and J by 10 bases, 8 bases remained unmatched. This CDR3 spans 14 amino acids. The CDR3 coding sequence is TGTGCCAGCAGTTTGCTGACAGGGCCAGTAAAACTGTTTTTT. This encodes CASSLLTGPVKLFF.

The chain employs TRBV30 and TRBJ1-5, with a possible D match to TRBD1 (6 bases). CDR1 GTSNPN and CDR2 SVGIG come from the germline V gene (reference sequence). V dropped 0 bases and J dropped 8 bases, with 14 bases sitting between them. There are 14 residues in the CDR3. The CDR3 sequence: CAWSVDSPDKPQHF. In DNA, the CDR3 is TGTGCCTGGAGTGTGGACAGCCCAGATAAGCCCCAGCATTTT.

The genes are TRBV15 and TRBJ1-4, with 10 bases aligning to TRBD1. CDR3 length equals 16 residues. The V segment lost 2 bases and the J segment 6 bases; nucleotides outside the gene matches: 6. Germline CDR1 reads LNHNV; CDR2 reads YYDKDF (reference sequence). CDR3 sequence: CATSRRTGGGDEKLFF. CDR3 bases: TGTGCCACCAGCAGAAGGACAGGGGGAGGGGATGAAAAACTGTTTTTT.

The J gene is TRBJ1-2, the V gene TRBV11-3, with D unresolved. The CDR3 extends over 11 amino acids. The germline V and J ends were trimmed by 5 bases and 7 bases, with 8 bases remaining between them. The germline V gene encodes CDR1 SGHNT and CDR2 YENEEA. In nucleotides, the CDR3 is TGTGCCAGCAGCCGATCGACTGGCTACACCTTC. Its translation is CASSRSTGYTF.

The gene calls are TRBV13 and TRBJ1-4; D is unresolved. Germline loops: CDR1 PRHDT, CDR2 FYEKMQ (reference sequence). Trimming removed 0 bases from V and 7 bases from J, with 9 bases in between. This CDR3 contains 14 residues. The CDR3: CASSLGGIGEKLFF. The CDR3 bases are TGTGCCAGCAGCTTAGGAGGGATCGGTGAAAAACTGTTTTTT. The full variable domain, completed using reference TRBV13 and TRBJ1-4, is AAGVIQSPRHLIKEKRETATLKCYPIPRHDTVYWYQQGPGQDPQFLISFYEKMQSDKGSIPDRFSAQQFSDYHSELNMSSLELGDSALYFCASSLGGIGEKLFFGSGTQLSVL.

The J gene is TRBJ2-7, the V gene TRBV6-6; D unclear. In germline, CDR1 is MNHNY, CDR2 SVGAGI (reference sequence). This CDR3 is 12 amino acids long. The V end was cut by 2 bases, the J end by 3 bases, with 5 bases between. The CDR3 spells CASSYIDYEQYF. CDR3 in DNA: TGTGCCAGCAGTTACATAGACTACGAGCAGTACTTC.

The chain uses TRBV10-3 and TRBJ1-4; TRBD1 might be the D (5 bases). CDR1 is ENHRY, CDR2 SYGVKD, per germline. The CDR3 covers 14 residues. Trimming stripped 4 bases from V and 6 bases from J, with 12 bases between. The chain's CDR3 is CAISAGGGDEKLFF. CDR3 DNA sequence: TGTGCCATCAGTGCGGGCGGGGGGGATGAAAAACTGTTTTTT.

As DNA, the CDR3 is TGCAGTGCTAGGCTAGCGGATACGCAGTATTTT. Its protein product is CSARLADTQYF. The rearrangement joins TRBV20-1 to TRBJ2-3; D is possibly TRBD2 (6 bases). CDR3 length equals 11 residues. CDR1 DFQATT and CDR2 SNEGSKA come from the germline V gene (reference sequence). The V and J ends lost 3 bases and 6 bases respectively, with 7 bases between them.